The clone carrying this T cell receptor (beta chain) was recorded a few times. The data were taken from a study of blood T cell repertoires in COVID-19. Overall study context: Material from acute and convalescent COVID-19 was sourced from the United States, Italy and Spain. In each case, the material was cDNA or gDNA derived from T cells, B-cell-depleted T cells, or PBMCs.

Authors' methods: Amplified reference gene primers provided the basis for estimating nucleated cell counts. The method was immunoSEQ multiplex PCR; TCRdb's version includes in-frame clones alone and lacks a portion of them. The D gene and trimming were derived from the DNA, and the V and J assignments and clone size from that table. The sample consists of approximately 220,000 clones, approximately 80% of them appearing once. What was sequenced was peripheral blood. The sequence was obtained from a man in his forties with acute or convalescent COVID-19.

The CDR3 loop is CATRPELAGGYTGELFF. The CDR3 region has the DNA TGTGCCACCAGACCCGAACTAGCGGGAGGGTACACCGGGGAGCTGTTTTTT. The rearrangement joins TRBV15 to TRBJ2-2, with TRBD2 identical over 13 bases. Unmatched junction bases numbered 7, after V lost 6 bases and J lost 3 bases. This CDR3 comprises 17 residues. In germline, CDR1 is LNHNV, CDR2 YYDKDF (reference sequence).